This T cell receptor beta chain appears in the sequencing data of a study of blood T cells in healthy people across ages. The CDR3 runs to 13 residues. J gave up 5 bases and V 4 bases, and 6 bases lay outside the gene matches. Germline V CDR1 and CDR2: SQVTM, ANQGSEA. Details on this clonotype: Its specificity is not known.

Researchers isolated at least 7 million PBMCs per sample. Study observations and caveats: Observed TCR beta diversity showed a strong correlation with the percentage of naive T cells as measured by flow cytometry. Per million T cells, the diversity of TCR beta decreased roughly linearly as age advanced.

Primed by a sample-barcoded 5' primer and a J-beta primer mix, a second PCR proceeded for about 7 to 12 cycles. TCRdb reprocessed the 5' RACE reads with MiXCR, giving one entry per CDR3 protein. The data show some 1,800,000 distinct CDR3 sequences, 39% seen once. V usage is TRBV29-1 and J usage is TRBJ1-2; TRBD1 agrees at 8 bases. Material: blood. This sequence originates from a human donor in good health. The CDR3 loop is CSVGGDRFYGYTF. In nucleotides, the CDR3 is TGCAGCGTTGGAGGGGACAGGTTTTATGGCTACACCTTC.